The 18 T cell receptor beta chains below come from one sample, sequenced in a study of early T cells in non-severe SARS-CoV-2 infection. TCRdb used MiXCR to reprocess the 5' RACE reads, holding one entry per CDR3 protein. This table holds approximately 69,000 distinct CDR3 sequences, approximately 10% found once. Sequencing was performed on whole blood. The receptors here all came from an adult who was a healthcare worker with PCR-confirmed SARS-CoV-2 infection or an uninfected control (not recorded which).

This clonotype was recorded a few times. This sequence joins TRBV9 and TRBJ2-1; D is uncertain. The CDR3 totals 12 residues. Germline values: CDR1 SGDLS, CDR2 YYNGEE. V lost 0 bases to trimming and J lost 4 bases, with 2 bases between them. The DNA of the CDR3 is TGTGCCAGCAGCGTAGGGTACAATGAGCAGTTCTTC. This translates into CASSVGYNEQFF.

A few counts support this clonotype. V usage is TRBV12-3 or TRBV12-4 and J usage is TRBJ1-2, with D perhaps matching TRBD1 (6 bases). This CDR3 region has 13 residues. The V end lost 3 bases, the J end lost 3 bases, and 8 bases lay between the germline ends. CDR3 region: CASSLQGYYGYTF. The CDR3, as DNA: TGTGCCAGCAGTTTGCAGGGGTACTATGGCTACACCTTC.

The J gene is TRBJ2-7, the V gene TRBV25-1; D is unclear. CDR3 length: 11 amino acids. Germline V gene lookup returns CDR1 MGHDK and CDR2 SYGVNS. V lost 3 bases and J lost 3, with 3 bases in between. This chain's CDR3 is CASSDLYEQYF. CDR3 nucleotide sequence: TGTGCCAGCAGTGACCTCTACGAGCAGTACTTC.

CDR3 sequence reads: CSASGGVASADTQYF. The CDR3 DNA reads TGCAGTGCTAGTGGCGGGGTGGCATCAGCAGATACGCAGTATTTT. The chain combines TRBV20-1 with TRBJ2-3; a possible D gene is TRBD2 (6 bases). The V end lost 3 bases, the J end lost 4 bases, and 17 bases lay between the germline ends. Germline CDR1 and CDR2: DFQATT and SNEGSKA (reference sequence). The CDR3 is made up of 15 amino acids.

This clonotype was detected many times. The V call is TRBV15, the J call TRBJ2-3; perhaps TRBD2 as D (6 bases). Germline CDR1 and CDR2: LNHNV and YYDKDF (reference sequence). Trimming stripped 2 bases from V and 0 bases from J, with 12 bases between. The CDR3 totals 16 residues. Here the CDR3 DNA reads TGTGCCACCAGCAGATCCAGACTAGTTAGCACAGATACGCAGTATTTT. This encodes CATSRSRLVSTDTQYF.

The chain uses TRBV18 and TRBJ2-7; maybe TRBD1 (6 bases). Germline V gene lookup returns CDR1 KGHSH and CDR2 LQKENI. V was shortened by 3 bases and J by 2 bases, with 11 bases between the two germline ends. The CDR3 is 14 amino acids. CDR3 coding DNA: TGTGCCAGCTCACCCGTACAGGGACCCTACGAGCAGTACTTC. Its translation: CASSPVQGPYEQYF.

The table lists this clonotype with many counts. The rearrangement uses TRBV7-3 and TRBJ1-2, with a possible D match to TRBD1 (5 bases). There are 15 residues in the CDR3. The germline gives CDR1 SGHTA, CDR2 FQGTGA. The V and J ends lost 3 bases and 6 bases respectively, with 17 bases between them. The CDR3 DNA is TGTGCCAGCAGCTTTACCGGGACTAAGGAGGATGGCTACACCTTC. Its translation is CASSFTGTKEDGYTF. Filled out from reference TRBV7-3 and TRBJ1-2, the complete variable domain reads GAGVSQTPSNKVTEKGKYVELRCDPISGHTALYWYRQSLGQGPEFLIYFQGTGAADDSGLPNDRFFAVRPEGSVSTLKIQRTERGDSAVYLCASSFTGTKEDGYTFGSGTRLTVV.

In its sample, this clonotype was seen many times. The genes are TRBV19 and TRBJ2-2, with 8 bases matching TRBD1. The CDR3 sequence is 15 residues long. Germline CDR1 reads LNHDA; CDR2 reads SQIVND (reference sequence). V dropped 5 bases and J dropped 4; count of bases not matched to a gene: 6. The CDR3 here is CASSPRTGITGELFF. In DNA, the CDR3 is TGTGCCAGTAGTCCTCGGACAGGGATCACCGGGGAGCTGTTTTTT.

A note on this clonotype: A read error is possible here, since a much larger clone lies one base away. This chain links TRBV18 with TRBJ1-3; the D is unclear. The germline V gene encodes CDR1 KGHSH and CDR2 LQKENI. This CDR3 is built from 12 residues. DNA of the CDR3: TGTCCCAGCTCACCTATTGGTTACACCATATATTTT. Protein sequence: CPSSPIGYTIYF.

The chain has TRBV6-2 or TRBV6-3 and TRBJ1-1; unclear D gene. The CDR3 has 14 amino acids. Germline CDR1 is MNHEY and CDR2 is SVGEGT. V was trimmed by 7 bases and J by 5 bases, leaving 17 bases between them. In DNA form, the CDR3 reads TGTGCCAGCACCTCCTCGGCCCCGAGGACTGAAGCTTTCTTT. This encodes CASTSSAPRTEAFF.

The chain couples TRBV19 to TRBJ2-3; TRBD1 agrees at 8 bases. The CDR3 loop spans 15 amino acids. CDR1 LNHDA and CDR2 SQIVND come from the germline V gene (reference sequence). The ends lost 3 bases at V and 8 bases at J; junction bases unmatched: 10. The CDR3 region is CASSMSGTGGITQYF. The CDR3 DNA sequence: TGTGCCAGTAGTATGTCCGGGACAGGTGGGATTACGCAGTATTTT.

This clonotype came up many times. The CDR3 region is CASSEREEQFF. The CDR3 coding sequence is TGCGCCAGCAGTGAACGGGAAGAGCAGTTCTTC. The chain uses TRBV4-3 and TRBJ2-1; a possible D gene is TRBD2 (5 bases). The germline gives CDR1 LGHNA, CDR2 YSLEER. V gave up 6 bases and J gave up 10 bases, with 10 bases separating them. This CDR3 has 11 residues.

This clonotype was detected only a few times. The chain carries TRBV10-3 and TRBJ2-1, with 9 bases aligning to TRBD1. CDR3 length equals 16 residues. V lost 4 bases and J lost 4; bases outside the gene matches: 8. The germline V gene encodes CDR1 ENHRY and CDR2 SYGVKD. The CDR3 reads CAISASRDRVYNEQFF. CDR3 bases: TGTGCCATCAGTGCAAGTCGGGACAGGGTTTACAATGAGCAGTTCTTC.

This clonotype has more than one count but fewer than ten. The V gene is TRBV2, the J gene TRBJ1-4; D is unresolved. Trimming left V 4 bases short and J 0 bases short, with 6 bases between. The CDR3 runs 14 residues. Germline V gives CDR1 SNHLY, CDR2 FYNNEI. CDR3 residues: CASSVEATNEKLFF. The CDR3 DNA sequence: TGTGCCAGCAGTGTGGAGGCAACTAATGAAAAACTGTTTTTT.

This chain connects TRBV29-1 to TRBJ2-7, with D perhaps being TRBD1 or TRBD2 (6 bases each). The CDR3 extends over 13 amino acids. Deletions cut 5 bases from V and 5 bases from J, with 16 bases between. Germline-derived CDR1 and CDR2 are SQVTM and ANQGSEA. CDR3 loop: CSVLRGRTHEQYF. In DNA form, the CDR3 reads TGCAGCGTTCTCCGGGGGCGTACCCACGAGCAGTACTTC.

This clonotype was recorded many times. The genes are TRBV15 and TRBJ2-6, with TRBD1 matching 7 bases. This CDR3 spans 16 amino acids. V shed 7 bases and J 0 bases; nucleotides not matched to a gene: 6. CDR1 is LNHNV, CDR2 YYDKDF, per germline (reference sequence). CDR3 loop: CATTPGTDSGANVLTF. The CDR3 DNA is TGTGCCACCACCCCCGGGACAGACTCTGGGGCCAACGTCCTGACTTTC.

This clonotype was found a few times. This chain links TRBV7-8 with TRBJ1-1; 7 nucleotides line up with TRBD1. The CDR3 has 16 amino acids. The V and J ends lost 2 bases and 2 bases, in that order; junction bases with no gene match: 8. Germline CDR1 reads SGHVS; CDR2 reads FQNEAQ. The CDR3 is CASSLRAGGINTEAFF. CDR3 nucleotides: TGTGCCAGCAGCTTAAGGGCAGGGGGTATTAACACTGAAGCTTTCTTT.

Points on this clonotype: The conserved phenylalanine or tryptophan is not found at the CDR3 terminus, so this likely reflects a read error. The chain couples TRBV7-9 to TRBJ1-1; D remains ambiguous. The germline gives CDR1 SEHNR, CDR2 FQNEAQ (reference sequence). Trimming left V 3 bases short and J 0 bases short, with 14 bases between. The length of the CDR3 is 16 residues. This chain's CDR3 is CASSFVLGGLNTEAFC. CDR3 bases: TGTGCCAGCAGCTTTGTTTTGGGAGGCTTGAACACTGAAGCTTTCTGT.